This TCR beta chain stems from a study of neurological immune-mediated disorders. Whole-study results and caveats: The expanded clones of different subjects shared no CDR3 amino acid sequences (suggesting private repertoires in all groups). Whereas HTLV-1-associated myelopathy showed the most TCR clonal expansion, multiple sclerosis showed the least, with levels below those of healthy controls.

In its sample, this clonotype was seen many times. The target antigen is unknown. Trimming at V came to 1 base and at J to 3 bases, leaving 8 bases not matched to a gene. The CDR3 contains 17 residues. From 15-18 subjects, every sequencing run obtained over 180 million TCR-beta sequences. One entry per CDR3 protein results from TCRdb running MiXCR on the 5' RACE reads. The profile shows 20,000 to 30,000 distinct CDR3 sequences, 6.5% to 8.5% of them singletons. This rearrangement joins TRBV12-3 or TRBV12-4 to TRBJ2-1, with 8 bases identical to TRBD1. The sequencing input was PBMCs. This TCR came from a woman aged 40 to 50 in good health. CDR3 nucleotides: TGTGCCAGCAGTTTAGAGAGGACAGGGAGAGTCTACAATGAGCAGTTCTTC. Translation: CASSLERTGRVYNEQFF.